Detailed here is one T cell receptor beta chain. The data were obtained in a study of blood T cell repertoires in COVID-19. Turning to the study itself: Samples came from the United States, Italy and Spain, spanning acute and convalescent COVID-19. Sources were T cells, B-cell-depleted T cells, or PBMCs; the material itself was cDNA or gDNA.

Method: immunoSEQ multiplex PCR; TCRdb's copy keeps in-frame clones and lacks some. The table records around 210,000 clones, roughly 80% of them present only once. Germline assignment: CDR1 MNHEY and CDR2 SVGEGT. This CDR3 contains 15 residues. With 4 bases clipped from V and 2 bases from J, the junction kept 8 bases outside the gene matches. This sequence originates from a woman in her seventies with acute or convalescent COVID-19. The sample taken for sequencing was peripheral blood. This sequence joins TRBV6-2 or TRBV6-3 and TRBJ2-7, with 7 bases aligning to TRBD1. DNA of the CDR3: TGTGCCAGCAGTTCGCCCGGGACAGCGACCTACGAGCAGTACTTC. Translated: CASSSPGTATYEQYF.